The 21 T cell receptor beta chains below come from one sample, sequenced in a study of blood T cell repertoires in COVID-19. The protocol was immunoSEQ multiplex PCR, while the TCRdb copy is restricted to in-frame clones and leaves out a portion. The table includes around 130,000 clones, 70% to 85% detected once. The sample comprised peripheral blood. These receptors all come from a woman between 45 and 65 years old with acute or convalescent COVID-19.

This clone was observed a handful of times. The chain uses TRBV11-2 and TRBJ2-3; D is perhaps TRBD2 (5 bases). Germline V lookup: CDR1 SGHAT, CDR2 FQNNGV. V lost 3 bases, J lost 1 base, and 8 bases lay in between. The CDR3 runs 14 residues. CDR3 DNA sequence: TGTGCCAGCAGCTTCAAGGGAGGCACAGATACGCAGTATTTT. It yields the protein CASSFKGGTDTQYF.

This chain uses TRBV6-2 or TRBV6-3 with TRBJ2-3; the match to TRBD2 covers 8 bases. There are 15 residues in the CDR3. Trimming took 2 bases from V and 7 from J; bases not matched to a gene: 8. Germline values: CDR1 MNHEY, CDR2 SVGEGT. CDR3 sequence reads: CASSYGGGPGNTQYF. The CDR3 coding sequence is TGTGCCAGCAGTTACGGCGGGGGGCCGGGGAATACGCAGTATTTT.

The chain uses TRBV5-6 and TRBJ1-3; 9 bases are shared with TRBD1. This CDR3 contains 16 residues. Germline V lookup: CDR1 SGHDT, CDR2 YYEEEE. The V and J ends lost 5 bases and 2 bases, in that order; junction bases with no gene match: 8. CDR3 sequence reads: CASSLYRGQTGNTIYF. In DNA form, the CDR3 reads TGTGCCAGCAGTTTGTACAGGGGGCAGACTGGAAACACCATATATTTT.

This chain uses TRBV27 with TRBJ2-7, with D tentatively TRBD2 (5 bases). This CDR3 is 17 amino acids long. V was pared by 2 bases and J by 3 bases, with 20 bases between. Looked up from germline, CDR1 is MNHEY and CDR2 is SMNVEV (reference sequence). The CDR3 loop reads CASSLGSLILPFYEQYF. The CDR3 DNA sequence: TGTGCCAGCAGTTTAGGGAGTCTTATTTTACCGTTCTACGAGCAGTACTTC.

The V call is TRBV2, the J call TRBJ1-3; D not resolved. CDR3 length: 11 residues. Germline V gene lookup returns CDR1 SNHLY and CDR2 FYNNEI. Between the trimmed V and J ends, which lost 7 bases and 4 bases, there was a span of 5 bases. For the CDR3, the DNA is TGTGCCAGCACTCTCGGAAACACCATATATTTT. It specifies CASTLGNTIYF.

V usage is TRBV5-5 and J usage is TRBJ1-1; 9 bases are shared with TRBD1. There are 14 residues in the CDR3. J was trimmed by 1 base and V by 6 bases; bases with no gene match: 4. Germline V CDR1 and CDR2: SGHKS, YYEKEE (reference sequence). The CDR3 is CASKQGAENTEAFF. The CDR3 DNA is TGTGCCAGCAAACAGGGGGCGGAGAACACTGAAGCTTTCTTT.

The CDR3: CASSAPYRTGGEGQYF. The CDR3 nucleotides read TGTGCCAGCAGCGCACCATACAGGACAGGGGGCGAGGGACAGTACTTC. The rearrangement links TRBV9 to TRBJ2-7, with TRBD1 identical over 11 bases. This CDR3 region has 16 residues. The germline V gene encodes CDR1 SGDLS and CDR2 YYNGEE. Trimming cost V 3 bases and J 10 bases; bases outside gene matches: 15. The complete variable domain, with remaining parts taken from reference TRBV9 and TRBJ2-7, reads DSGVTQTPKHLITATGQRVTLRCSPRSGDLSVYWYQQSLDQGLQFLIQYYNGEERAKGNILERFSAQQFPDLHSELNLSSLELGDSALYFCASSAPYRTGGEGQYFGPGTRLTVT.

The V and J genes are TRBV19 and TRBJ1-2; D is perhaps TRBD1 (6 bases). This CDR3 has 12 residues. The V and J ends lost 5 bases and 5 bases respectively, with 9 bases between them. CDR1 is LNHDA, CDR2 SQIVND, per germline (reference sequence). The CDR3 region is CASSAGEYGYTF. The CDR3 bases are TGTGCCAGTAGTGCAGGGGAGTATGGCTACACCTTC. Full variable domain (remainder filled in from reference TRBV19 and TRBJ1-2): DGGITQSPKYLFRKEGQNVTLSCEQNLNHDAMYWYRQDPGQGLRLIYYSQIVNDFQKGDIAEGYSVSREKKESFPLTVTSAQKNPTAFYLCASSAGEYGYTFGSGTRLTVV.

The chain is built from TRBV12-3 or TRBV12-4 and TRBJ1-5, with D perhaps matching TRBD1 (6 bases). The CDR3 extends over 13 amino acids. V shed 5 bases and J shed 7 bases, with 12 bases lying between them. The CDR3 DNA follows: TGTGCCAGCAGTCGGACAGCCGAGCAGCCCCAGCATTTT. Its protein is CASSRTAEQPQHF.

The chain carries TRBV28 and TRBJ2-7, with D maybe TRBD2 (6 bases). This CDR3 region has 12 residues. Germline assignment: CDR1 MDHEN and CDR2 SYDVKM. The V and J ends lost 3 bases and 4 bases respectively, with 7 bases between them. The CDR3 DNA is TGTGCCAGCAGTTTGGCGGGATACGAGCAGTACTTC. This encodes CASSLAGYEQYF.

The chain has TRBV29-1 and TRBJ1-1, with TRBD1 as a possible D gene (6 bases). The CDR3 totals 14 residues. Germline CDR1 is SQVTM and CDR2 is ANQGSEA. Deletions cut 3 bases from V and 1 base from J, with 12 bases between. The CDR3 loop is CSVDRGGWNTEAFF. DNA of the CDR3: TGCAGCGTTGACAGGGGCGGGTGGAACACTGAAGCTTTCTTT. Using reference TRBV29-1 and TRBJ1-1 for the parts outside the CDR3, the full variable domain is SAVISQKPSRDICQRGTSLTIQCQVDSQVTMMFWYRQQPGQSLTLIATANQGSEATYESGFVIDKFPISRPNLTFSTLTVSNMSPEDSSIYLCSVDRGGWNTEAFFGQGTRLTVV.

The chain has TRBV21-1 and TRBJ2-1; the table's TRBD1 call for D was not verified on the DNA. TRBV21-1 is noted as a pseudogene. This CDR3 contains 13 residues. CDR3 nucleotides: TGTGCCAGCAAACCAGGAATTGGGGCAAAGCGGTTCTTC. Its protein is CASKPGIGAKRFF.

This clone was seen only once. The CDR3 DNA is TGTGCCAGCAGCGTAGGGACAAGGTATAATGAAAAACTGTTTTTT. Its translation: CASSVGTRYNEKLFF. V gene TRBV9 combines with J gene TRBJ1-4; the D gene is possibly TRBD1 (5 bases). CDR3 length equals 15 residues. The V and J ends lost 0 bases and 4 bases respectively, with 10 bases between them. Germline V lookup: CDR1 SGDLS, CDR2 YYNGEE.

The chain carries TRBV19 and TRBJ1-1, with 8 bases lining up with TRBD1. The CDR3 contains 17 residues. The germline V gene has CDR1 LNHDA and CDR2 SQIVND (reference sequence). The V and J ends lost 5 bases and 0 bases, in that order; junction bases with no gene match: 11. The CDR3 DNA sequence: TGTGCCAGTAGTCCCCAGGGGGCGCGGGGAATGAACACTGAAGCTTTCTTT. This codes for CASSPQGARGMNTEAFF.

The chain links TRBV7-2 to TRBJ2-4, with D unclear. Germline V lookup: CDR1 SGHTA, CDR2 FQGNSA. Trimming cost V 1 base and J 7 bases, with 11 bases left between them. This CDR3 is 14 amino acids long. The CDR3 bases are TGTGCCAGCAGCTTAGATCTTGAGGCCAACATTCAGTACTTC. It codes for CASSLDLEANIQYF.

V gene TRBV6-5 combines with J gene TRBJ1-6, with TRBD1 as a possible D gene (6 bases). The V end lost 6 bases, the J end lost 7 bases, and 13 bases lay between the germline ends. This CDR3 spans 14 amino acids. Germline loops: CDR1 MNHEY, CDR2 SVGAGI. The CDR3 loop reads CASSNRVPNSPLHF. DNA for the CDR3: TGTGCCAGCAGCAACAGGGTCCCAAATTCACCCCTCCACTTT.

CDR3 DNA sequence: TGTGCCAGCTCAAGTCTTCAGGGGGCGAACACTGAAGCTTTCTTT. Residues: CASSSLQGANTEAFF. This chain links TRBV18 with TRBJ1-1; TRBD1 matches at 8 bases. Germline CDR1 reads KGHSH; CDR2 reads LQKENI. With V trimmed by 5 bases and J by 1 base, 6 bases remained unmatched. CDR3 length: 15 residues.

The count of this clone is one. The chain uses TRBV12-2 and TRBJ1-4; the listed D gene, TRBD1, was not tested against the DNA. TRBV12-2 is a documented pseudogene. The CDR3 length is 12 residues. The CDR3 DNA reads as TGTGCAAGTCGCTTAGCTTCAGAAAAACTGTTTTTT. Protein: CASRLASEKLFF.

The chain recombines TRBV12-2 with TRBJ1-5; the table calls TRBD1, which could not be checked here. TRBV12-2 has pseudogene status. The CDR3 is made up of 18 amino acids. CDR3: CASRLSYWGRLANQPQHF. The CDR3 DNA follows: TGTGCAAGTCGCTTAAGCTATTGGGGGCGTTTAGCGAATCAGCCCCAGCATTTT.

Only one count was recorded for this clone. The rearrangement links TRBV12-3 or TRBV12-4 to TRBJ2-7; maybe TRBD1 (5 bases). Trimming left V 5 bases short and J 8 bases short, with 13 bases between. The CDR3 has 12 amino acids. The chain's CDR3 is CASSQDKGKQYF. DNA of the CDR3: TGTGCCAGCAGTCAGGACAAGGGGAAGCAGTACTTC.

The J gene is TRBJ2-1, the V gene TRBV19, with D possibly matching TRBD2 (5 bases). V lost 9 bases and J lost 0, with 15 bases in between. This CDR3 comprises 15 residues. Per germline, CDR1 LNHDA and CDR2 SQIVND (reference sequence). The CDR3 is CASGDDDYSYNEQFF. The DNA of the CDR3 is TGTGCCAGCGGCGACGATGACTACTCCTACAATGAGCAGTTCTTC.